Shown below are 20 T cell receptor beta chains from a single sample sequenced in a study of metastatic and nonmetastatic thyroid tumors. Each patient came to thyroid surgery without any prior treatment (of any kind). TCRdb redid the clone calls on the PCR reads using MiXCR. The table has approximately 20,000 clones, 25% to 35% seen once. Source material: tumor tissue. These receptors originate from a female donor with papillary thyroid cancer or a benign thyroid nodule (not recorded which). Some clones in this sample may be carry-over from other donors' samples.

This clone was seen repeatedly, ten times or more. The CDR3 is CASTQGGDEQFF. As DNA, the CDR3 is TGTGCCAGCACCCAGGGAGGGGATGAGCAGTTCTTC. V and J are TRBV5-6 and TRBJ2-1; TRBD2 agrees at 7 bases. The CDR3 is 12 residues long. Germline CDR1 is SGHDT and CDR2 is YYEEEE. V lost 6 bases to trimming and J lost 8 bases; unmatched junction nucleotides: 5.

The CDR3 loop is CASSPYSNQPQHF. The CDR3, as DNA: TGTGCCAGCTCACCGTATAGCAATCAGCCCCAGCATTTT. The J gene is TRBJ1-5, the V gene TRBV18; D unclear. Germline loops: CDR1 KGHSH, CDR2 LQKENI. V shed 3 bases and J shed 0 bases, with 3 bases lying between them. The CDR3 runs 13 residues.

The chain joins TRBV28 to TRBJ2-7; D assignment may be TRBD1 or TRBD2 (5 bases each). Between the trimmed V and J ends, which lost 3 bases and 5 bases, there was a span of 20 bases. There are 16 residues in the CDR3. CDR1 is MDHEN and CDR2 is SYDVKM in the germline V gene. Written as DNA, the CDR3 is TGTGCCAGCAGTTTGGTGGGATTCAGGGACCCTAACGAGCAGTACTTC. It encodes CASSLVGFRDPNEQYF.

J is TRBJ1-2 and V is TRBV30, with D hard to call. V was trimmed by 4 bases and J by 4 bases, leaving 10 bases between them. The CDR3 has 12 residues. Germline assignment: CDR1 GTSNPN and CDR2 SVGIG (reference sequence). The CDR3 sequence: CAWTGGPYGYTF. CDR3 DNA: TGTGCCTGGACTGGCGGGCCCTATGGCTACACCTTC.

This sequence joins TRBV7-8 and TRBJ2-1; D may correspond to TRBD1 or TRBD2 (5 bases each). CDR1 and CDR2 from the germline V gene are SGHVS and FQNEAQ. The CDR3 covers 14 residues. The V gene lost 4 bases and the J gene lost 2 bases, with 9 bases spanning the gap. The CDR3 loop is CASSWDGTYNEQFF. For the CDR3, the DNA is TGTGCCAGCAGCTGGGACGGAACCTACAATGAGCAGTTCTTC. Full variable domain (remainder filled in from reference TRBV7-8 and TRBJ2-1): GAGVSQSPRYKVAKRGQDVALRCDPISGHVSLFWYQQALGQGPEFLTYFQNEAQLDKSGLPSDRFFAERPEGSVSTLKIQRTQQEDSAVYLCASSWDGTYNEQFFGPGTRLTVL.

The rearrangement links TRBV4-1 to TRBJ1-1; TRBD1 matches 7 bases. V was pared by 10 bases and J by 6 bases, with 8 bases of the junction left unmatched. The CDR3 length is 12 residues. CDR1 and CDR2 (germline): MGHRA, YSYEKL. In DNA, the CDR3 is TGCGCCACACGACAGGGAGGGTCTGAAGCTTTCTTT. Its translation is CATRQGGSEAFF.

Many counts were recorded for this clone. The chain links TRBV20-1 to TRBJ2-3; D remains unclear. The germline CDR1 and CDR2 sequences are DFQATT and SNEGSKA (reference sequence). The CDR3 is 14 residues long. V gave up 4 bases and J gave up 6 bases, with 17 bases separating them. The CDR3 DNA follows: TGCAGTGCTATGGCAGCACCGGCGCTGGATACGCAGTATTTT. Amino acid sequence: CSAMAAPALDTQYF.

This chain links TRBV5-1 with TRBJ2-7; D perhaps matches TRBD2 (6 bases). This CDR3 has 14 amino acids. CDR1 is SGHRS and CDR2 is YFSETQ in the germline V gene. V shed 0 bases and J shed 4 bases, with 11 bases lying between them. The CDR3 here is CASSLERAGYEQYF. The CDR3 nucleotides are TGCGCCAGCAGCTTGGAGCGGGCGGGGTACGAGCAGTACTTC.

The J gene is TRBJ2-2, the V gene TRBV11-2, with D possibly matching TRBD2 (6 bases). The CDR3 sequence is 15 residues long. Trimming stripped 3 bases from V and 4 bases from J, with 12 bases between. CDR1 SGHAT and CDR2 FQNNGV come from the germline V gene. The CDR3 loop reads CASSFIGTFTGELFF. CDR3 nucleotide sequence: TGTGCCAGCAGCTTTATCGGGACTTTCACCGGGGAGCTGTTTTTT.

This clone is a singleton in its sample. As DNA, the CDR3 is TGTGCCAGCAGCCCCCCCGGAGCGGGGGAAGATACGCAGTATTTT. It encodes CASSPPGAGEDTQYF. This chain uses TRBV7-8 with TRBJ2-3; 8 positions match TRBD2. The V and J ends lost 5 bases and 5 bases, in that order; junction bases with no gene match: 9. Germline lookup yields CDR1 SGHVS and CDR2 FQNEAQ. The CDR3 extends over 15 amino acids. Full variable domain (outside the CDR3, taken from reference TRBV7-8 and TRBJ2-3): GAGVSQSPRYKVAKRGQDVALRCDPISGHVSLFWYQQALGQGPEFLTYFQNEAQLDKSGLPSDRFFAERPEGSVSTLKIQRTQQEDSAVYLCASSPPGAGEDTQYFGPGTRLTVL.

This clone was seen once. The chain has TRBV30 and TRBJ1-2; D ambiguous. The V gene lost 3 bases and the J gene lost 2 bases, with 4 bases spanning the gap. There are 11 residues in the CDR3. Germline V gives CDR1 GTSNPN, CDR2 SVGIG (reference sequence). CDR3 DNA: TGTGCCTGGAGCGCAAACTATGGCTACACCTTC. This codes for CAWSANYGYTF.

This clone was seen a few times. The chain employs TRBV28 and TRBJ1-2; D might be TRBD1 (5 bases). The ends were cut back, 5 bases at V and 4 bases at J, with 8 bases in the middle. The germline CDR1 and CDR2 sequences are MDHEN and SYDVKM. The CDR3 consists of 12 residues. CDR3 in amino acids: CASSRQSYGYTF. The CDR3 bases are TGTGCCAGCAGTAGACAGAGCTATGGCTACACCTTC.

In this sample, this clone turned up many times. The V and J genes are TRBV18 and TRBJ2-7; D is perhaps TRBD1 (6 bases). The V and J ends lost 8 bases and 0 bases respectively, with 20 bases between them. This CDR3 comprises 16 residues. Germline V gene sequence: CDR1 KGHSH, CDR2 LQKENI. In DNA, the CDR3 is TGTGCCAGCCCACTTACCGGACAGTTTAGCTCCTACGAGCAGTACTTC. It yields the protein CASPLTGQFSSYEQYF.

The chain couples TRBV18 to TRBJ2-1, with no clear D. The V gene lost 6 bases and the J gene lost 4 bases, with 10 bases spanning the gap. CDR1 and CDR2 (germline): KGHSH, LQKENI. CDR3 length: 13 residues. This CDR3 is CASSRIRYNEQFF. CDR3 coding DNA: TGTGCCAGCTCCCGGATTAGGTACAATGAGCAGTTCTTC.

The chain employs TRBV28 and TRBJ2-7; a weak D match, TRBD1 (5 bases). The V end was cut by 5 bases, the J end by 0 bases, with 11 bases between. The germline V gene encodes CDR1 MDHEN and CDR2 SYDVKM. The CDR3 runs 14 residues. The CDR3 sequence is CASSLYRGSYEQYF. CDR3 nucleotide sequence: TGTGCCAGCAGTCTATATAGGGGCTCCTACGAGCAGTACTTC.

Note on this clone: A read error may be the cause here, since a much bigger clone is one base away. The chain employs TRBV7-3 and TRBJ2-1, with D perhaps matching TRBD2 (6 bases). V was clipped by 5 bases and J by 14 bases, with 22 bases between them. This CDR3 spans 14 amino acids. CDR1 is SGHTA, CDR2 FQGTGA, per germline. This CDR3 reads CASSRYGDFHPKFF. For the CDR3, the DNA is TGTGCCAGCAGCCGGTACGGGGACTTCCATCCCAAGTTCTTC.

In regard to this clone: The missing conserved phenylalanine or tryptophan at the end of this CDR3 makes a read error likely. The V gene is TRBV6-1, the J gene TRBJ2-7; no clear D. V dropped 5 bases and J dropped 7 bases, with 9 bases sitting between them. The germline V gene has CDR1 MNHNS and CDR2 SASEGT. The CDR3 covers 11 residues. The CDR3 region has the DNA TGTGCCAGCAGTCCCCCTGGTGAGCAGTACTCC. Translating gives CASSPPGEQYS.

J is TRBJ2-3 and V is TRBV27; a weak D match, TRBD2 (5 bases). The V end was cut by 3 bases, the J end by 0 bases, with 13 bases between. In germline, CDR1 is MNHEY, CDR2 SMNVEV (reference sequence). The CDR3 has 16 amino acids. The CDR3 here is CASSLLATFSTDTQYF. CDR3 in DNA: TGTGCCAGCAGTTTGCTAGCCACGTTTAGCACAGATACGCAGTATTTT.

V and J are TRBV9 and TRBJ2-7, with 8 bases matching TRBD2. The CDR3 spans 15 residues. Unmatched junction bases numbered 15, after V lost 4 bases and J lost 9 bases. Per germline, CDR1 SGDLS and CDR2 YYNGEE. The CDR3 here is CASSPQAGATKAQYF. Written as DNA, the CDR3 is TGTGCCAGCAGCCCCCAAGCGGGAGCCACTAAAGCGCAGTACTTC.

This clone was seen ten or more times. The chain employs TRBV20-1 and TRBJ1-1; maybe TRBD1 (6 bases). V was pared by 0 bases and J by 1 base, with 12 bases between. The CDR3 is 15 amino acids. Germline V lookup: CDR1 DFQATT, CDR2 SNEGSKA (reference sequence). The CDR3 bases are TGCAGTGCTAGAGAGGGGGGCGCGAGGAACACTGAAGCTTTCTTT. Translating gives CSAREGGARNTEAFF.